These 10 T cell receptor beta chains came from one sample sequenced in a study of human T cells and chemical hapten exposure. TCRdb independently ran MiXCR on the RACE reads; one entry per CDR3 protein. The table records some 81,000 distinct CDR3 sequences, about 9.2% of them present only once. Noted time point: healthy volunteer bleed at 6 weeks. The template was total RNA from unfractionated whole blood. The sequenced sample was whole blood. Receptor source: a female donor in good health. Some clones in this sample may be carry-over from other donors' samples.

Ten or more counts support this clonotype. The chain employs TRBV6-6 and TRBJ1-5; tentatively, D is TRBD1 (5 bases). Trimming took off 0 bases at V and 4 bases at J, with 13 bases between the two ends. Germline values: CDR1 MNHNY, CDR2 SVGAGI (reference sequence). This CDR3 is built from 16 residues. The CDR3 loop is CASSYSKAGKNQPQHF. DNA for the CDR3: TGTGCCAGCAGTTACTCGAAGGCAGGGAAGAATCAGCCCCAGCATTTT.

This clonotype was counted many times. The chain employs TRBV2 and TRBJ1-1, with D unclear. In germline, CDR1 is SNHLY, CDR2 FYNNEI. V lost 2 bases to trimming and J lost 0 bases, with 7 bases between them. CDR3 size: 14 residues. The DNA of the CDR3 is TGTGCCAGCAGTGAACGGCCTATGAACACTGAAGCTTTCTTT. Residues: CASSERPMNTEAFF.

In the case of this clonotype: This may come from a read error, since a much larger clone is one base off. The CDR3 region has the DNA TGTGCCACCAGTGACAGCTGGAACACTGAAGCTTTCTTT. Translating gives CATSDSWNTEAFF. V and J are TRBV24-1 and TRBJ1-1, with D uncertain. CDR3 length equals 13 residues. Germline lookup yields CDR1 KGHDR and CDR2 SFDVKD. The V and J ends lost 4 bases and 1 base respectively, with 6 bases between them.

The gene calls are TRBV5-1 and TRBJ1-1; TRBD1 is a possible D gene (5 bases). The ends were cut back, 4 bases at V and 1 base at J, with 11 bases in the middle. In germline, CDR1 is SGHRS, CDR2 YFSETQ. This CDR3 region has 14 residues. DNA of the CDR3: TGCGCCAGCAGCCCCAGACAGCCGAACACTGAAGCTTTCTTT. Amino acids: CASSPRQPNTEAFF.

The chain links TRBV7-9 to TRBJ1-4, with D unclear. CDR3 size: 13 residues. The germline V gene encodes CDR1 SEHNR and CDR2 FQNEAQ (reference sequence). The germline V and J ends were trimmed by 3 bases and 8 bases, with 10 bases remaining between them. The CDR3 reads CASSLDVYEKLFF. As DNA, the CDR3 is TGTGCCAGCAGCTTGGACGTTTACGAAAAACTGTTTTTT. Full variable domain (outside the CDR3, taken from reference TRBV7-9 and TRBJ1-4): DTGVSQNPRHKITKRGQNVTFRCDPISEHNRLYWYRQTLGQGPEFLTYFQNEAQLEKSRLLSDRFSAERPKGSFSTLEIQRTEQGDSAMYLCASSLDVYEKLFFGSGTQLSVL.

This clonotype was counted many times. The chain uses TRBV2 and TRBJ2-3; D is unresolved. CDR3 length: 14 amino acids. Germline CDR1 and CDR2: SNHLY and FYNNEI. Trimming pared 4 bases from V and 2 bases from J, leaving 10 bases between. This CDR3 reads CASSAPGITDTQYF. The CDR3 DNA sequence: TGTGCCAGCAGTGCCCCAGGTATCACAGATACGCAGTATTTT.

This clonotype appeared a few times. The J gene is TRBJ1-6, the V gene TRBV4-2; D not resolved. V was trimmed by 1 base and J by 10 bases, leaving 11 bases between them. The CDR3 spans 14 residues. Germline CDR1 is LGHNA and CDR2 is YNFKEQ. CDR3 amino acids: CASSQVMSESPLHF. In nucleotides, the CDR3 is TGTGCCAGCAGCCAAGTCATGAGTGAGTCACCCCTCCACTTT.

CDR3 DNA: TGTGCCAGCAGCTTAGATAAAGAGACCCAGTACTTC. It is translated as CASSLDKETQYF. The chain recombines TRBV7-2 with TRBJ2-5, with unresolved D. Germline values: CDR1 SGHTA, CDR2 FQGNSA. The ends were cut back, 1 base at V and 3 bases at J, with 3 bases in the middle. This CDR3 region has 12 residues.

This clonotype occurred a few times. CDR3 region: CASSLETLPTYEQYF. Written as DNA, the CDR3 is TGTGCCAGCAGCTTGGAAACCCTCCCCACCTACGAGCAGTACTTC. This sequence joins TRBV5-5 and TRBJ2-7; D not resolved. Germline assignment: CDR1 SGHKS and CDR2 YYEKEE (reference sequence). This CDR3 has 15 residues. Trimming left V 0 bases short and J 2 bases short, with 12 bases between.

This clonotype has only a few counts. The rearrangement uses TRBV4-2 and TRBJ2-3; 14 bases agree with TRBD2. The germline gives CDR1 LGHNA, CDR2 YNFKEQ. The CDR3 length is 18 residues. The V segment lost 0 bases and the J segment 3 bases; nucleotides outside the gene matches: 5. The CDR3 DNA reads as TGTGCCAGCAGCCAAGATTGGGGACTAGCGGGGGCAACAGATACGCAGTATTTT. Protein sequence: CASSQDWGLAGATDTQYF.